This record looks at one TCR beta chain sequence and its context. This sample stems from a study of blood T cell repertoires in COVID-19. On the study more broadly: Sites across the United States, Italy and Spain contributed samples from acute and convalescent COVID-19.

Authors' methods: Amplification from reference gene primers served as the basis for estimated nucleated cell counts. Data came from immunoSEQ multiplex PCR; TCRdb stores just in-frame clones and leaves some out. The DNA gave D and trimming, while V, J and clone size come from that table. The sample includes about 410,000 clones, roughly 85% seen only once; the top ten take approximately 1.4%. CDR1 is SGHRS and CDR2 is YFSETQ in the germline V gene. J gave up 4 bases and V 4 bases, and 11 bases lay outside the gene matches. There are 16 residues in the CDR3. V gene TRBV5-1 combines with J gene TRBJ2-3, with 8 positions matching TRBD2. The receptor's source is a young woman with active or convalescent COVID-19. The sample taken for sequencing was peripheral blood. CDR3 amino acids: CASSAQSGRGADTQYF. The CDR3 bases are TGCGCCAGCAGCGCACAAAGCGGGAGAGGGGCAGATACGCAGTATTTT.